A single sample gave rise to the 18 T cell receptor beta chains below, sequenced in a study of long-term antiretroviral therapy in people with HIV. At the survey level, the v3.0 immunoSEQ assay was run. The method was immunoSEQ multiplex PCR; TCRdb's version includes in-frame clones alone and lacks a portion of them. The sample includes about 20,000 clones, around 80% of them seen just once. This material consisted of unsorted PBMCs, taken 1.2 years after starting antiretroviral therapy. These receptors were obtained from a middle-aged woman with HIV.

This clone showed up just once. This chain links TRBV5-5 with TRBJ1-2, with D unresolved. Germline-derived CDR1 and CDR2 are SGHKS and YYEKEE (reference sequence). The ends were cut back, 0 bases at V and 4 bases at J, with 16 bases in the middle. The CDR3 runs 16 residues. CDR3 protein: CASSLVYAEVGYGYTF. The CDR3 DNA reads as TGTGCCAGCAGCTTGGTATATGCGGAGGTTGGCTATGGCTACACCTTC.

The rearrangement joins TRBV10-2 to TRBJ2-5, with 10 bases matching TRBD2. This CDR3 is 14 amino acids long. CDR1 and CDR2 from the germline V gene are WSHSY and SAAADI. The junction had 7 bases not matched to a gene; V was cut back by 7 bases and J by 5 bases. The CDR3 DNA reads TGCGCCAGCATGCTAGCGGGAGACGGGGAGACCCAGTACTTC. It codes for CASMLAGDGETQYF.

The DNA for the CDR3 is TGTGCCAGCTCACCCCCCGGACTAGAGACCCAGTACTTC. It specifies CASSPPGLETQYF. The rearrangement uses TRBV18 and TRBJ2-5; D is possibly TRBD2 (5 bases). CDR3 length equals 13 residues. CDR1 and CDR2 from the germline V gene are KGHSH and LQKENI. Deletions cut 3 bases from V and 4 bases from J, with 9 bases between.

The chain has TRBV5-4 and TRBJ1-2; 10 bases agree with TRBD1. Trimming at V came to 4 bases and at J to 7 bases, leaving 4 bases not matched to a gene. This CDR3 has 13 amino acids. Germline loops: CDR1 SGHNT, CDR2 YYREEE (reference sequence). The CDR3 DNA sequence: TGTGCCAGCAGCCTGGACAGGGGGGGTGGCTACACCTTC. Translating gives CASSLDRGGGYTF.

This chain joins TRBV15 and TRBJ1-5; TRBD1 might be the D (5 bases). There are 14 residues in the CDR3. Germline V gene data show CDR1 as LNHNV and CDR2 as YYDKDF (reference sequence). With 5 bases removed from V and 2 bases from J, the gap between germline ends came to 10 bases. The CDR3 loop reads CATSPGKGNQPQHF. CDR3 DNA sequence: TGTGCCACCAGCCCAGGGAAGGGCAATCAGCCCCAGCATTTT.

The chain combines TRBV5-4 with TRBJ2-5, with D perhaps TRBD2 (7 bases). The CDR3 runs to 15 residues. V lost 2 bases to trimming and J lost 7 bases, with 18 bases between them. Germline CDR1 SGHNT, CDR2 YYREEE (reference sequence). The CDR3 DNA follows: TGTGCCAGCAGCTTTTCAACGGGGGGCCCGGGGACCCAGTACTTC. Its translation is CASSFSTGGPGTQYF.

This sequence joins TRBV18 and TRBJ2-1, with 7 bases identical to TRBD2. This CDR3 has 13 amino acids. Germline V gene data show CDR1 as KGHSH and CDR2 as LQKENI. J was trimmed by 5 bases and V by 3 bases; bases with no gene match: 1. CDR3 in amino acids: CASSPGTNNEQFF. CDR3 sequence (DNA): TGTGCCAGCTCACCTGGGACTAACAATGAGCAGTTCTTC.

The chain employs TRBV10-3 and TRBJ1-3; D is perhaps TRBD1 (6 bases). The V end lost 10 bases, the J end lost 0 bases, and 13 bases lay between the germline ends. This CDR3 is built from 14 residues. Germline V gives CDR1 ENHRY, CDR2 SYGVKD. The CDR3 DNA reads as TGTGCCACCATTACAGGGTACTCTGGAAACACCATATATTTT. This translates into CATITGYSGNTIYF.

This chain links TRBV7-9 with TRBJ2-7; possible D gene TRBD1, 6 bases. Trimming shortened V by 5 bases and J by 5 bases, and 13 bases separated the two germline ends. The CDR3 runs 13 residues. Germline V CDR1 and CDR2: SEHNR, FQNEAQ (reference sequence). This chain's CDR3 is CASSPWDNHEQYF. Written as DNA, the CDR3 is TGTGCCAGCAGCCCATGGGACAACCACGAGCAGTACTTC.

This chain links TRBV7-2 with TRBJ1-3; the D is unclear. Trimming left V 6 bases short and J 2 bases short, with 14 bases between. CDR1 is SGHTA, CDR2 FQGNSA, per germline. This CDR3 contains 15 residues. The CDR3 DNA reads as TGTGCCAGCAGTTTATCCCCGTTCCCTGGAAACACCATATATTTT. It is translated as CASSLSPFPGNTIYF.

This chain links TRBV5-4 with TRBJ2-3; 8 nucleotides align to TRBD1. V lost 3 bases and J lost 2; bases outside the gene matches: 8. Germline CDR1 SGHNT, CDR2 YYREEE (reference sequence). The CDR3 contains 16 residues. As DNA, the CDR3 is TGTGCCAGCAGCTCCCGGACAGGGATAATCACAGATACGCAGTATTTT. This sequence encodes CASSSRTGIITDTQYF.

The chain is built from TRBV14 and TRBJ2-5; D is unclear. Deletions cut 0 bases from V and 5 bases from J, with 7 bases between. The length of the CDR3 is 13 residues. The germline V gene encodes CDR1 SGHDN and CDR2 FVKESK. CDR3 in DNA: TGTGCCAGCAGCCAAGAAATATGGGAGACCCAGTACTTC. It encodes CASSQEIWETQYF.

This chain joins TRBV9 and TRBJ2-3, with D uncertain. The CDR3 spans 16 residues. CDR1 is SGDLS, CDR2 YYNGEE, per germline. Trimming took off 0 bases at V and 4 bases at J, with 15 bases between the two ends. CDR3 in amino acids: CASSVGSQARSDTQYF. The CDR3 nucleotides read TGTGCCAGCAGCGTAGGAAGCCAAGCTAGGTCAGATACGCAGTATTTT. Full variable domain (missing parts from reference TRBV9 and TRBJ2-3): DSGVTQTPKHLITATGQRVTLRCSPRSGDLSVYWYQQSLDQGLQFLIQYYNGEERAKGNILERFSAQQFPDLHSELNLSSLELGDSALYFCASSVGSQARSDTQYFGPGTRLTVL.

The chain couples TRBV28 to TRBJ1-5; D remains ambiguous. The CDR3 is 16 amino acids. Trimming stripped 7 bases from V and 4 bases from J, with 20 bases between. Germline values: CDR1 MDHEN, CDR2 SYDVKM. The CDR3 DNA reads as TGTGCCAGCACCGCGGTAGGAGCTGGGGAGAATCAGCCCCAGCATTTT. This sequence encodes CASTAVGAGENQPQHF.

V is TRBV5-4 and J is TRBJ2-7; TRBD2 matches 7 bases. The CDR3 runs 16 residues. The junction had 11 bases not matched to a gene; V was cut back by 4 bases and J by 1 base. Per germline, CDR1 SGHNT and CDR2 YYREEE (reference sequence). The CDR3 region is CASSPALAASSYEQYF. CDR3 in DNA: TGTGCCAGCAGCCCCGCCCTAGCGGCTTCTTCCTACGAGCAGTACTTC.

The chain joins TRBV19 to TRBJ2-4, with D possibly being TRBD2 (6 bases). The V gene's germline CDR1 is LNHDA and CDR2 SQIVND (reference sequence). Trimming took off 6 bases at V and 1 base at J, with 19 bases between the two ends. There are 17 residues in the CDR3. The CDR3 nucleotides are TGTGCCAGTAGCCACCCCCGGGGGATTAACGCCAAAAACATTCAGTACTTC. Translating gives CASSHPRGINAKNIQYF.

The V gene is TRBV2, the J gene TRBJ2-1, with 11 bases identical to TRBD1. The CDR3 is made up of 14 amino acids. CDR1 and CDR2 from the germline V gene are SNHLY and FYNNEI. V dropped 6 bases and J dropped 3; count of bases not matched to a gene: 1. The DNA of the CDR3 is TGTGCCAGCAGGGACAGGGGGCTCTACAATGAGCAGTTCTTC. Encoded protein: CASRDRGLYNEQFF.

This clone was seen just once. The CDR3 coding sequence is TGTGCCAGCAGTTACCAAGGACAGGCGAACACTGAAGCTTTCTTT. Its translation: CASSYQGQANTEAFF. V and J are TRBV6-5 and TRBJ1-1; TRBD1 agrees at 7 bases. The V and J ends lost 2 bases and 1 base, in that order; junction bases with no gene match: 4. This CDR3 spans 15 amino acids. The V gene's germline CDR1 is MNHEY and CDR2 SVGAGI.